This T cell receptor (beta chain) was obtained from a study of blood T cell repertoires in COVID-19. The table came from immunoSEQ multiplex PCR; TCRdb's copy has only in-frame clones and leaves some out. Here the sample spans 150,000 to 200,000 clones, around 80% being singletons. The ends were cut back, 4 bases at V and 3 bases at J, with 4 bases in the middle. The CDR3 contains 13 residues. In germline, CDR1 is MNHNS, CDR2 SASEGT. Sequencing was carried out using PBMCs or T cells enriched from blood (not recorded which). The chain has TRBV6-1 and TRBJ2-6, with unresolved D. The receptor was derived from a woman in her forties or fifties with acute COVID-19. CDR3 nucleotide sequence: TGTGCCAGCAGTGTTTATGGGGCCAACGTCCTGACTTTC. It is translated as CASSVYGANVLTF.